Included here is one T cell receptor (beta chain) sequence, with context. The antigen is undetermined. V lost 2 bases to trimming and J lost 3 bases, with 15 bases between them. The CDR3 runs to 16 residues. Germline V gives CDR1 SGDLS, CDR2 YYNGEE. Profiled with immunoSEQ multiplex PCR; TCRdb holds only in-frame clones, not every one. This table holds roughly 10,000 clones, about 85% found once. This entry comes from a study of high-grade serous ovarian cancer treatment subgroups. Study as a whole: On average, just over 14,000 reads and roughly 7,700 unique TCR beta rearrangements were obtained per sample.

The study's findings and limits: Repertoire similarity ranged roughly 0.1 to 0.85 between tumors of one patient. These tumor repertoires lack spatial information from bulk sequencing.

Tumor samples were obtained before definitive surgery or chemotherapy. V is TRBV9 and J is TRBJ2-1; D uncertain. The TCR was taken from a human donor with high-grade serous ovarian cancer. The sequenced sample was tumor tissue. The DNA of the CDR3 is TGTGCCAGCAGCGTTAGGGCGCGCCTCAGCTACAATGAGCAGTTCTTC. Amino acids: CASSVRARLSYNEQFF. Looking up the rest from reference TRBV9 and TRBJ2-1 gives the full variable domain: DSGVTQTPKHLITATGQRVTLRCSPRSGDLSVYWYQQSLDQGLQFLIQYYNGEERAKGNILERFSAQQFPDLHSELNLSSLELGDSALYFCASSVRARLSYNEQFFGPGTRLTVL.